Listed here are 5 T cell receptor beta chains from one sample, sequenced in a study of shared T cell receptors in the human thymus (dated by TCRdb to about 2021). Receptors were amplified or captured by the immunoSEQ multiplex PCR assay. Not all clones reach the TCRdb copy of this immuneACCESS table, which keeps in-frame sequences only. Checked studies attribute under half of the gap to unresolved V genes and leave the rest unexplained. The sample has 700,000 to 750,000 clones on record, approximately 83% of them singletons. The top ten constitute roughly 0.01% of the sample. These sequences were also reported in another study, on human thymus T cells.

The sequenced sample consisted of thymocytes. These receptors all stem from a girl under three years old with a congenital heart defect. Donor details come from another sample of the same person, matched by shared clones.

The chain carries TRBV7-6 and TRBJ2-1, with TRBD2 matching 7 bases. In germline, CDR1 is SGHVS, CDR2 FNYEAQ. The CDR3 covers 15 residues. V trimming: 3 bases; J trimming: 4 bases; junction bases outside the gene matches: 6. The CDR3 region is CASSFGAGEYNEQFF. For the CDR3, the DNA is TGTGCCAGCAGCTTTGGCGCGGGGGAGTACAATGAGCAGTTCTTC.

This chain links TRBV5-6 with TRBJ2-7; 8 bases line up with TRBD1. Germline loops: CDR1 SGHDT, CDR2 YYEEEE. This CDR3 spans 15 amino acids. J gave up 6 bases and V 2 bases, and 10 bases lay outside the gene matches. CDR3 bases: TGTGCCAGCAGCTTCAAACAGGGGGTCCTGGCCGAGCAGTACTTC. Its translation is CASSFKQGVLAEQYF.

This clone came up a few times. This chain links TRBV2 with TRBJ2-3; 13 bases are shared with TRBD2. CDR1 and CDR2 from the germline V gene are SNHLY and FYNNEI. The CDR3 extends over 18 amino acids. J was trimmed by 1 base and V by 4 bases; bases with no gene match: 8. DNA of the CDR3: TGTGCCAGCAGTGTCACTAGCGGGGGGGCCGATGGCACAGATACGCAGTATTTT. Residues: CASSVTSGGADGTDTQYF.

The CDR3 DNA reads TGTGCCAGCAGGGGTAGGGGTCATAGGGAAGACACTGAAGCTTTCTTT. Amino acid sequence: CASRGRGHREDTEAFF. This chain joins TRBV2 and TRBJ1-1; D possibly corresponds to TRBD1 (5 bases). The V end was cut by 6 bases, the J end by 3 bases, with 20 bases between. Germline loops: CDR1 SNHLY, CDR2 FYNNEI. The CDR3 is made up of 16 amino acids. The full variable domain, completed using reference TRBV2 and TRBJ1-1, is EPEVTQTPSHQVTQMGQEVILRCVPISNHLYFYWYRQILGQKVEFLVSFYNNEISEKSEIFDDQFSVERPDGSNFTLKIRSTKLEDSAMYFCASRGRGHREDTEAFFGQGTRLTVV.

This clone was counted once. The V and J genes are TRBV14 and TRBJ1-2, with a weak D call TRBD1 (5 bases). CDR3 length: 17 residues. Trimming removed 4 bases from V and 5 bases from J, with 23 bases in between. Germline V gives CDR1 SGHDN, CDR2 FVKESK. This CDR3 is CASSLTQPGLGVYGYTF. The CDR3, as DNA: TGTGCCAGCAGCCTGACCCAACCGGGACTGGGGGTTTATGGCTACACCTTC.